The 2 T cell receptor beta chains in this list originate from one sample, sequenced in a study of T cells in localized non-small cell lung cancer. The assay was immunoSEQ multiplex PCR, and TCRdb's table has in-frame clones only and misses some. Found here are about 2,200 clones, less than 30% of them singletons; the top ten hold more than 15%. The sequencing used normal lung tissue next to the tumor, collected before any cancer treatment. These receptor sequences come from a male donor aged 60 or over with stage I lung adenocarcinoma.

This clone is labeled as medium-sized. This chain connects TRBV6-8 to TRBJ1-2; 10 bases line up with TRBD1. The CDR3 is 13 amino acids. The germline CDR1 and CDR2 sequences are MNHGY and SAAAGT. V lost 7 bases to trimming and J lost 8 bases; unmatched junction nucleotides: 7. DNA for the CDR3: TGTGCCAGCACCAGACAGGGGGCGGGAGGCTACACCTTC. Translation gives CASTRQGAGGYTF.

The chain carries TRBV9 and TRBJ2-2; a weak D match, TRBD1 (5 bases). The CDR3 loop spans 15 amino acids. The germline V gene encodes CDR1 SGDLS and CDR2 YYNGEE. Trimming removed 3 bases from V and 1 base from J, with 10 bases in between. The CDR3 coding sequence is TGTGCCAGCAGCGCACCTGACAGGAACACCGGGGAGCTGTTTTTT. Encoded protein: CASSAPDRNTGELFF. Filled out from reference TRBV9 and TRBJ2-2, the complete variable domain reads DSGVTQTPKHLITATGQRVTLRCSPRSGDLSVYWYQQSLDQGLQFLIQYYNGEERAKGNILERFSAQQFPDLHSELNLSSLELGDSALYFCASSAPDRNTGELFFGEGSRLTVL.